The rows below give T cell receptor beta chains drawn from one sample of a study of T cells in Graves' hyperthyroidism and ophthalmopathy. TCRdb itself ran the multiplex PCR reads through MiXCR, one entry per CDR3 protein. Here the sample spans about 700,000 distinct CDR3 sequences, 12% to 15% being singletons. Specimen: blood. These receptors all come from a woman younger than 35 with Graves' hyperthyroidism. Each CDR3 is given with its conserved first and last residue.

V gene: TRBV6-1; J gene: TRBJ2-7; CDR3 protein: CASCERTGTEGYEQYF
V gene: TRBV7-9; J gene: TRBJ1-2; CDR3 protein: CASSPREGFVAGYTF
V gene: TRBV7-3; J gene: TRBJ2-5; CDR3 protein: CASSPGTRRETQYF
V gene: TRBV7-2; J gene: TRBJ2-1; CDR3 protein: CASSGPGLAGVNEQFF
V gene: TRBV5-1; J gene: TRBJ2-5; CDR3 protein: CASSLSLWETQYF
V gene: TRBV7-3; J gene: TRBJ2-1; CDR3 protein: CASSLIGITTNEQFF
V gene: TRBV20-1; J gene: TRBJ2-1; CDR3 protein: CSASVSSYNEQFF
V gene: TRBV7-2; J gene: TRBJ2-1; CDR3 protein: CASSVTGLAGGSYNEQFF
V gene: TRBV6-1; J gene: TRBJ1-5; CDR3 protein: CASSERVLVNQPQHF
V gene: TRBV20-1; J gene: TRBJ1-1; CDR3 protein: CSAGRKFGSEAFF
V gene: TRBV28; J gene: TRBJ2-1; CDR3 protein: CASSHDRVSSQFF
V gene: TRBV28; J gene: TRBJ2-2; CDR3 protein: CASSLWTRGGELFF
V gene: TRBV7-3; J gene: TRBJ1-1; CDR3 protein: CASSRDMNTEAFF
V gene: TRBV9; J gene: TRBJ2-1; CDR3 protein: CASTTTGLGSNEQFF
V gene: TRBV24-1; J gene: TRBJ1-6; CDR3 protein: CATSEGGPNSPLHF
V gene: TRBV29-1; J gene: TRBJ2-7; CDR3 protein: CSARGPIYYEQYF
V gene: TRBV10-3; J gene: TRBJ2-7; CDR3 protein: CAISEWDRGYEQYF
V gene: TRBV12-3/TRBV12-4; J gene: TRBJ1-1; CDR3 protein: CASSYRTGRAEAFF
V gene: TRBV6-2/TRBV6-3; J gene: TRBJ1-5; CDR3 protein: CASSGTYSNQPQHF
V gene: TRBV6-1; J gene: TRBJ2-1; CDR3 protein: CASRPSGGGYNEQFF
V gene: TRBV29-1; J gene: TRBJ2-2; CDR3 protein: CSVEGQGGTGELFF
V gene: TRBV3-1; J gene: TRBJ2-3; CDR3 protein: CASSQDEAGASTDTQYF
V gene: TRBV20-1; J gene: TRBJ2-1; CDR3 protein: CRAPDRETYNEQFF
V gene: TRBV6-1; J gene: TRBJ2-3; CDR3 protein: CASTRVGASGRADTQYF
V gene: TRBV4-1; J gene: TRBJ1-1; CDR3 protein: CASSQPGQVNTEAFF
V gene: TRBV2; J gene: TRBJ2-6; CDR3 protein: CASSEALAGGSGANVLTF